This T cell receptor (beta chain) appears in the sequencing data of a study of blood T cells in healthy people across ages. Every sample had a minimum of 6.5 million PBMCs isolated. This clonotype occurred many times. The CDR3 has 11 amino acids. Per the germline V gene, CDR1 is SQVTM and CDR2 is ANQGSEA. The V end was cut by 5 bases, the J end by 5 bases, with 9 bases between. A J-beta primer mix and a sample-barcoded 5' primer were used in a second PCR of roughly 6 to 12 cycles. Via MiXCR, TCRdb re-called the 5' RACE reads, giving one row per CDR3 protein. The sample lists about 940,000 distinct CDR3 sequences; under 50% were seen once.

Source material: blood. This TCR was recovered from a man aged 25-45 years in good health. This sequence joins TRBV29-1 and TRBJ2-5; D is unclear. The CDR3 DNA sequence: TGCAGCGTTCTCCCAGCGGAGACCCAGTACTTC. Protein sequence: CSVLPAETQYF. The whole variable domain, remainder taken from reference TRBV29-1 and TRBJ2-5, is SAVISQKPSRDICQRGTSLTIQCQVDSQVTMMFWYRQQPGQSLTLIATANQGSEATYESGFVIDKFPISRPNLTFSTLTVSNMSPEDSSIYLCSVLPAETQYFGPGTRLLVL.